This TCR beta chain appears in the sequencing data of a study of shared clonotypes between healthy human individuals (dated by TCRdb to 2019 to 2021). With respect to the entire study: A few men and a couple of women, aged 18 to 49 years, made up the cohort. To estimate repertoire size and how much clonotype sharing occurs between individuals, the study deeply sequenced the blood TCR repertoires of about five healthy adults. Different laboratories and diverse techniques were used to prepare libraries and sequence TCR repertoires, to increase sequencing depth and limit assay-specific biases. Per donor, leukapheresis produced somewhere between about 0.85 and 9.5 billion PBMCs. For each donor, CD4 naive and CD4 memory were each run on three plates, CD8 naive on two plates, and CD8 memory on one plate.

CDR1 SGHNT and CDR2 YYREEE were looked up in the germline V gene (reference sequence). The CDR3 has 16 amino acids, counting the end cysteine and phenylalanine. This entry keeps only the CDR3 DNA: 48 bases, framed from base 1. V loses 6 bases of germline sequence and J loses 6 bases, and the interval between the two ends is 22 bases. The donors were healthy, HIV-negative adults who had no recently reported acute infections or vaccinations. All donors were Caucasian adults living in Nashville, Tennessee, USA. CD4+ T cells were enriched through magnetic negative selection, after which naive cells were positively selected on CD45RA and the remaining negative fraction served as the memory subset. After blood collection by leukapheresis, PBMCs were isolated using Ficoll-Histopaque density gradient centrifugation and then cryopreserved in the vapor phase of liquid nitrogen. Purity and quantity of every magnetically sorted T cell population were checked by analytical flow cytometry. Each sorted fraction had its genomic DNA isolated and then quantified by UV absorbance on a Nanodrop 2000c.

Overall results and qualifications from the work: Sharing across several donors was observed for about 4.8% of naive CD4, over 3% of naive CD8, 2% to 2.5% of memory CD4, and roughly 0.4% of memory CD8 clonotypes. Even with the large sequencing depth, rarefaction of the sorted-subset datasets indicated that sequencing was incomplete. Higher generation probabilities were observed for clonotypes shared by all four sorted-subset donors than for non-shared clonotypes. Based on pairwise subsampling, the degree of clonotype sharing among donors was expected to be affected by sequencing depth. The genetic and exposure-history diversity represented was limited by the small number of donors. Estimated clonotype richness was generally larger for naive than for memory subsets. Sampling was restricted to blood, and TCR repertoires in tissues likely differ from the TCR repertoires found in blood.

In the case of this clone: Its antigen is not yet known. Base qualities were left out, and no much larger clone turns up one base away.

Using the deep immunoSEQ assay, TCR CDR3 regions were amplified from genomic DNA by multiplex PCR. Extracted genomic DNA from each cell subset was distributed evenly across all wells of several immunoSEQ 96-well plates, and each plate was treated as a replicate. For sorted subsets, each replicate PCR was loaded with around 220 ng genomic DNA, equivalent to 30,000 to 35,000 T cell genomes. The purified libraries were quantified using a Qubit 3.0 fluorometer, sized with a Bioanalyzer 2100, and then quantified again using the KAPA Library Quantification kit. Every immunoSEQ 96-well plate was sequenced on a dedicated single-read 150-cycle Illumina NextSeq 550 flow cell. Regarding the original processing steps: Because the immunoSEQ output held only junctional sequences and lacked quality scores, the filtering could not match the filtering applied to full-length reads. To assign V/J genes and CDR3, sequences were annotated against IMGT germline references using PyIR, a Python wrapper for IgBLAST v1.9. Reads were removed for weak V/J assignments (E-value above 1e-6), missing CDR3, stop codons, out-of-frame junctions, or ambiguous translated residues. A V3J clonotype was defined by an identical inferred V gene, J gene, and CDR3 amino acid sequence. The percentage overlap between two repertoires was calculated by dividing the number of shared unique clonotypes by the size of the smaller repertoire. Repertoire richness was assessed with RTK rarefaction, the Chao1 estimator, and Recon v2.1 estimates of unobserved clonotypes. Generation probabilities were computed with OLGA for all TCRbeta clonotypes obtained by the gDNA method from a handful of donors. Held by TCRdb, this immuneACCESS table contains in-frame sequences only and omits some clones. Under half of the omission traces to an unresolved V gene where checked; the cause of the rest is unknown. The V and J calls and clone size are taken from that table; D and trimming were inferred from the DNA. This sample comprises roughly 1,000,000 clones, around three quarters of them detected only once. Under 0.65% of the sample is taken by the ten largest.

Source material: memory CD4+ T cells from PBMCs. Explained via the paper, the cell subset or site label denotes: CD45RA-negative fraction. The clonotype was recovered from a man between 18 and 35 years old in good health. Some clones in this sample may be carry-over from other donors' samples. This chain is built from TRBV5-4 and TRBJ2-1; the D gene is perhaps TRBD2, from 6 matching bases. DNA sequence: TGTGCCAGCACCAGTGATAGCGGATCTATCGTCAATGAGCAGTTCTTC. Its translation reads: CASTSDSGSIVNEQFF.